The entry below gives a single TCR beta chain sequence along with its context. The sample originates from a study of blood T cell repertoires in COVID-19. Study information: The cDNA or gDNA used as material had been derived from T cells, B-cell-depleted T cells, or PBMCs.

Recruitment covered 20 to 25 US areas and drew participants whose ages spanned roughly 18 to 90 years. Assignment of participants to cohorts was predicated upon participant-reported clinical history. V lost 8 bases to trimming and J lost 8 bases; unmatched junction nucleotides: 11. Looked up from germline, CDR1 is KGHSH and CDR2 is LQKENI. The CDR3 has 15 amino acids. Authors' processing steps: Amplification with reference gene primers provided the estimates of nucleated cell counts. Sequencing was performed with immunoSEQ multiplex PCR; in TCRdb, only in-frame clones are kept and a portion is missing. That table is the source of V, J and clone size, and D and trimming were worked out from the DNA. The sample shows some 300,000 clones, nearly 90% of them seen only once.

This clonotype was obtained from a woman between 25 and 40 years old who had recovered from COVID-19. V gene TRBV18 combines with J gene TRBJ2-1; 11 bases fit TRBD2. Material for sequencing was PBMCs or T cells enriched from blood (not recorded which). In DNA, the CDR3 is TGTGCCAGCCTGACGACTAGCGGGACTGAGGATGAGCAGTTCTTC. It encodes CASLTTSGTEDEQFF.